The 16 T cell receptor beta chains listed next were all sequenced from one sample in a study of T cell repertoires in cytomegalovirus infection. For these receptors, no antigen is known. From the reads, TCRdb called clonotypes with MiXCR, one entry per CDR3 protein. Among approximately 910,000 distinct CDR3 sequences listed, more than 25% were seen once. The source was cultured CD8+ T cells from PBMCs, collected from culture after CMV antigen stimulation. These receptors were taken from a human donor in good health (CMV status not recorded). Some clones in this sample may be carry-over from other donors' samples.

The CDR3 reads CASSASQPRRDPNTEAFF. The CDR3 DNA is TGTGCCAGCAGTGCCTCCCAACCGCGGCGGGACCCTAACACTGAAGCTTTCTTT. The V and J genes are TRBV6-5 and TRBJ1-1; possibly TRBD1 for D (5 bases). Per germline, CDR1 MNHEY and CDR2 SVGAGI. The CDR3 is 18 amino acids. V lost 5 bases, J lost 2 bases, and 24 bases lay in between.

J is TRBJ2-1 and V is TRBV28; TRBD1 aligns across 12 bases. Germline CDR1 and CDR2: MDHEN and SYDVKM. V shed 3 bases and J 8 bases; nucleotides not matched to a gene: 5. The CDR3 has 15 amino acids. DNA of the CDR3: TGTGCCAGCAGTTTCCCGGGACAGGGGGCTGATGAGCAGTTCTTC. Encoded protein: CASSFPGQGADEQFF.

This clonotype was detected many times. CDR3 nucleotide sequence: TGTGCCAGCAGCTTAGCGGGCAGGGACGAGCAGTACGTC. Protein sequence: CASSLAGRDEQYV. V is TRBV7-2 and J is TRBJ2-7; TRBD1 is a possible D gene (5 bases). V lost 0 bases, J lost 5 bases, and 8 bases lay in between. There are 13 residues in the CDR3. Germline CDR1 reads SGHTA; CDR2 reads FQGNSA.

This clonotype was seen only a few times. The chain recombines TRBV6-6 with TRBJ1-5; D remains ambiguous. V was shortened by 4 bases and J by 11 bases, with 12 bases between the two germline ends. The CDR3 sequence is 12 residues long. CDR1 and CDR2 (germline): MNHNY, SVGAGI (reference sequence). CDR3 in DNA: TGTGCCAGCAGTTCCTTGAGTTTGGCCCAGCATTTT. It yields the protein CASSSLSLAQHF.

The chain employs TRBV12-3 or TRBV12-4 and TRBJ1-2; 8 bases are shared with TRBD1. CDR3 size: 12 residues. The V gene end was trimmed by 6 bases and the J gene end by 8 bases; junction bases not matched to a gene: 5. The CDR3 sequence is CASSWTGNGYTF. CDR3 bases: TGTGCCAGCAGCTGGACAGGGAACGGCTACACCTTC.

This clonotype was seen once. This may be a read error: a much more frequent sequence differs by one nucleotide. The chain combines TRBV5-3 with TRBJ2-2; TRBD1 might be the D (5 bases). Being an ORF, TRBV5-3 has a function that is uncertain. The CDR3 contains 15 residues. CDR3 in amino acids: CVSSTRQFVTGELFF. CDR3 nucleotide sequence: TGTGTCAGCAGCACCAGACAGTTCGTGACCGGGGAGCTGTTTTTT.

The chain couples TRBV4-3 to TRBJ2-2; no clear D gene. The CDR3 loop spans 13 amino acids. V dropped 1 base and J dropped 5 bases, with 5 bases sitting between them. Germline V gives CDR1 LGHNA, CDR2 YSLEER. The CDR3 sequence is CASSQVVTGELFF. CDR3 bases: TGCGCCAGCAGCCAAGTTGTTACCGGGGAGCTGTTTTTT.

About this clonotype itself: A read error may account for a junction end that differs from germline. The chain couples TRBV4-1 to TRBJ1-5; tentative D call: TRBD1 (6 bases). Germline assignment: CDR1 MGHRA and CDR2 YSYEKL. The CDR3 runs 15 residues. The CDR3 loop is CVSSQGQFGSQPQHF. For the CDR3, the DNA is TGCGTCAGCAGCCAAGGACAGTTCGGCAGTCAGCCCCAGCATTTT.

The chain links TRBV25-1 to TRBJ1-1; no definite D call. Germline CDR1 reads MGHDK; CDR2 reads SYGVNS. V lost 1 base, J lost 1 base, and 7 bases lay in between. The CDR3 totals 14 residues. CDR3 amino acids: CASSEFGRNTEAFF. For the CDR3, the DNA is TGTGCCAGCAGTGAATTCGGCAGGAACACTGAAGCTTTCTTT.

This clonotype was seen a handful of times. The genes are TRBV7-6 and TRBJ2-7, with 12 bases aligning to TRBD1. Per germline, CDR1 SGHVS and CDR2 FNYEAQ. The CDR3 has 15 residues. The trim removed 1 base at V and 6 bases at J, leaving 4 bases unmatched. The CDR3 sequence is CASSLEGTGGPEQYF. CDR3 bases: TGTGCCAGCAGCTTAGAAGGGACAGGGGGCCCCGAGCAGTACTTC.

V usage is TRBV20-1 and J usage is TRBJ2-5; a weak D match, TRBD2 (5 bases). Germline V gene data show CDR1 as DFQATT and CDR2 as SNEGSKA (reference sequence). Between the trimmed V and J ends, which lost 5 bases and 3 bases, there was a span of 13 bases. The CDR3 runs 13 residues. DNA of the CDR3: TGCAGTGCTCCCGACTGGGAGAAAGAGACCCAGTACTTC. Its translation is CSAPDWEKETQYF.

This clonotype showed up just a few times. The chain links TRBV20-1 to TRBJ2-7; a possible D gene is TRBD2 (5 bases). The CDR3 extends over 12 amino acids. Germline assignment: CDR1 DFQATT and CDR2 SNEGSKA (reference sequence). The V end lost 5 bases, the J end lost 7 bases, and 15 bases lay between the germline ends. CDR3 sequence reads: CSASLASGEQYF. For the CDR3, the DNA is TGCAGTGCTTCTCTCGCATCGGGGGAGCAGTACTTC.

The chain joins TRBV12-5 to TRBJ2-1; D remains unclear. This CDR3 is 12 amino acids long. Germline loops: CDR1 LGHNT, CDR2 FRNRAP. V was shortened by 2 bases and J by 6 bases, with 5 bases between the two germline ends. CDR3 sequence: CASGLQSNEQFF. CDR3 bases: TGTGCTAGTGGTTTGCAGTCCAATGAGCAGTTCTTC.

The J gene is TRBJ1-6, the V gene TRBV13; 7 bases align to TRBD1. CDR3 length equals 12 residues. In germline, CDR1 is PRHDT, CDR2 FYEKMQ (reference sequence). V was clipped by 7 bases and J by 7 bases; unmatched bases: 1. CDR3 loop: CASTQGNSPLHF. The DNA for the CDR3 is TGTGCCAGCACACAGGGGAATTCACCCCTCCACTTT.

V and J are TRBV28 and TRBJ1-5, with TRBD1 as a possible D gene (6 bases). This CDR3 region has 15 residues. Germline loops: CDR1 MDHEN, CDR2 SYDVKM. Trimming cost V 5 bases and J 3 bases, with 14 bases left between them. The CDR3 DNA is TGTGCCAGCAGTCCCAGGGGAGGGCACAATCAGCCCCAGCATTTT. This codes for CASSPRGGHNQPQHF. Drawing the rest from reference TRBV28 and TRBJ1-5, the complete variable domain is DVKVTQSSRYLVKRTGEKVFLECVQDMDHENMFWYRQDPGLGLRLIYFSYDVKMKEKGDIPEGYSVSREKKERFSLILESASTNQTSMYLCASSPRGGHNQPQHFGDGTRLSIL.

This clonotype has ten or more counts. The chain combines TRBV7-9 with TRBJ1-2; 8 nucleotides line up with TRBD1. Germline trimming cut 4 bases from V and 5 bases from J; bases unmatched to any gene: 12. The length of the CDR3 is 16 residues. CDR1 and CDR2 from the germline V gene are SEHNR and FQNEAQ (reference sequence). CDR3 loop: CASSSWDRTIRYGYTF. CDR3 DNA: TGTGCCAGCAGCTCATGGGACAGGACGATTAGATATGGCTACACCTTC.